Below, 22 T cell receptor beta chains from the same sample are listed, as sequenced in a study of T cells in Graves' hyperthyroidism and ophthalmopathy. Amplification of TCR beta CDR3 regions was performed using RNA transcripts as template. When the TCR CDR3 underwent first-round RT-PCR, the HTBI primer set was used. One entry per CDR3 protein results from TCRdb running MiXCR on the multiplex PCR reads. Altogether 600,000 to 700,000 distinct CDR3 sequences are present, about 15% being singletons, with the ten largest covering around 4.1%. The sequenced material came from blood. Receptor source: a woman in her 40s with Graves' ophthalmopathy.

This clonotype showed up just a few times. The chain couples TRBV24-1 to TRBJ2-1, with 9 bases identical to TRBD2. CDR1 and CDR2 (germline): KGHDR, SFDVKD. The CDR3 consists of 16 residues. V lost 4 bases to trimming and J lost 0 bases; unmatched junction nucleotides: 3. CDR3 sequence reads: CATSEVGLASYNEQFF. The CDR3 region has the DNA TGTGCCACCAGTGAAGTGGGACTAGCCTCCTACAATGAGCAGTTCTTC.

The genes are TRBV7-8 and TRBJ2-2, with D possibly being TRBD2 (6 bases). V was pared by 5 bases and J by 6 bases, with 16 bases between. This CDR3 spans 15 amino acids. Germline assignment: CDR1 SGHVS and CDR2 FQNEAQ. The CDR3 DNA sequence: TGTGCCAGCAGCGAAGGCGGGGTTTGGGCCGGGGAGCTGTTTTTT. Translation gives CASSEGGVWAGELFF. The entire variable domain, with the rest obtained from reference TRBV7-8 and TRBJ2-2, is as follows: GAGVSQSPRYKVAKRGQDVALRCDPISGHVSLFWYQQALGQGPEFLTYFQNEAQLDKSGLPSDRFFAERPEGSVSTLKIQRTQQEDSAVYLCASSEGGVWAGELFFGEGSRLTVL.

This clonotype was observed many times. The V and J genes are TRBV20-1 and TRBJ1-5; 10 bases line up with TRBD1. Germline trimming cut 6 bases from V and 0 bases from J; bases unmatched to any gene: 14. Germline CDR1 is DFQATT and CDR2 is SNEGSKA (reference sequence). CDR3 length: 18 amino acids. The CDR3 nucleotides read TGCAGTGCAACGAGGAGGGGACAGGGGTCATATAGCAATCAGCCCCAGCATTTT. Protein: CSATRRGQGSYSNQPQHF.

Regarding this clonotype: This is likely a read error, given that the CDR3 carries no conserved phenylalanine or tryptophan at its end. The chain carries TRBV10-3 and TRBJ1-1; D remains unclear. CDR1 is ENHRY, CDR2 SYGVKD, per germline. Trimming stripped 6 bases from V and 4 bases from J, with 9 bases between. This CDR3 has 12 amino acids. The CDR3 DNA reads TGTGCCATCAGGAGAACGGGCACTGAAGCTTTCCTT. Its translation: CAIRRTGTEAFL.

This clonotype has at least ten counts. The V and J genes are TRBV29-1 and TRBJ2-5; D may correspond to TRBD1 or TRBD2 (6 bases each). Germline CDR1 and CDR2: SQVTM and ANQGSEA. The CDR3 consists of 12 residues. Trimming cost V 4 bases and J 6 bases, with 12 bases left between them. The CDR3 here is CSVVSGAKTQYF. CDR3 bases: TGCAGCGTTGTATCGGGGGCGAAGACCCAGTACTTC.

The chain combines TRBV6-1 with TRBJ1-3, with a possible D match to TRBD1 (6 bases). With 5 bases removed from V and 4 bases from J, the gap between germline ends came to 15 bases. CDR3 length equals 15 residues. Germline values: CDR1 MNHNS, CDR2 SASEGT. The CDR3 DNA is TGTGCCAGCAGTCCGGTACAGGGACCCGGAAACACCATATATTTT. Translation gives CASSPVQGPGNTIYF.

This clonotype was detected ten times or more. The V and J genes are TRBV12-3 or TRBV12-4 and TRBJ2-5; maybe TRBD1 (6 bases). V lost 3 bases and J lost 2, with 13 bases in between. CDR3 length: 15 residues. DNA of the CDR3: TGTGCCAGCAGTTTCAGGGGCAGGGCACAAGAGACCCAGTACTTC. Encoded protein: CASSFRGRAQETQYF.

The table lists this clonotype with many counts. The rearrangement links TRBV6-5 to TRBJ2-7; D remains unclear. The germline gives CDR1 MNHEY, CDR2 SVGAGI. This CDR3 is built from 13 residues. V lost 2 bases to trimming and J lost 3 bases, with 8 bases between them. The CDR3 region is CASSYAILYEQYF. The CDR3 nucleotides read TGTGCCAGCAGTTACGCCATACTCTACGAGCAGTACTTC.

This clonotype showed up just a few times. The gene calls are TRBV3-1 and TRBJ2-5; D not resolved. Trimming shortened V by 5 bases and J by 4 bases, and 17 bases separated the two germline ends. Germline V gene data show CDR1 as LGHDT and CDR2 as YNNKEL (reference sequence). CDR3 size: 15 residues. CDR3 sequence: CASSDRPQVGETQYF. CDR3 DNA sequence: TGTGCCAGCAGCGACCGACCTCAAGTAGGAGAGACCCAGTACTTC.

The rearrangement uses TRBV29-1 and TRBJ2-7, with D possibly TRBD2 on 5 matching bases. The CDR3 loop spans 11 amino acids. Trimming shortened V by 6 bases and J by 5 bases, and 11 bases separated the two germline ends. From germline, CDR1 is SQVTM and CDR2 ANQGSEA. The CDR3 spells CSVAEGHEQYF. CDR3 DNA sequence: TGCAGCGTCGCTGAGGGTCACGAGCAGTACTTC.

This clonotype was found many times. At one boundary the junction diverges from the germline segment, which might be a read error. The chain has TRBV7-2 and TRBJ1-1, with D unclear. Per the germline V gene, CDR1 is SGHTA and CDR2 is FQGNSA. The CDR3 has 14 residues. The CDR3 loop reads CASSLARGNTEAFF. CDR3 coding DNA: TGCGCCAGCAGCTTGGCCCGGGGGAACACTGAAGCTTTCTTT.

This clonotype showed up many times. The V and J genes are TRBV5-1 and TRBJ2-7; D may be TRBD2 (6 bases). This CDR3 has 11 amino acids. Germline assignment: CDR1 SGHRS and CDR2 YFSETQ. Trimming removed 6 bases at V and 7 bases at J, with 11 bases between. CDR3 in amino acids: CASTIADEQYF. The CDR3 DNA reads as TGCGCCAGCACAATAGCGGATGAGCAGTACTTC.

Many counts were recorded for this clonotype. The chain combines TRBV12-3 or TRBV12-4 with TRBJ2-5, with 7 bases that match TRBD1. Germline trimming cut 0 bases from V and 4 bases from J; bases unmatched to any gene: 2. The CDR3 runs 14 residues. In DNA, the CDR3 is TGTGCCAGCAGTTTAGCGGCAGGGGGAGAGACCCAGTACTTC. Protein: CASSLAAGGETQYF.

Many counts were recorded for this clonotype. The chain recombines TRBV11-3 with TRBJ2-7; D is perhaps TRBD2 (5 bases). Trimming took off 1 base at V and 6 bases at J, with 10 bases between the two ends. The CDR3 length is 13 residues. Per germline, CDR1 SGHNT and CDR2 YENEEA. The CDR3 DNA reads as TGTGCCAGCAGCTTAGGACGGGCGGGCGAGCAGTACTTC. Protein product: CASSLGRAGEQYF. Full variable domain (remainder filled in from reference TRBV11-3 and TRBJ2-7): EAGVVQSPRYKIIEKKQPVAFWCNPISGHNTLYWYLQNLGQGPELLIRYENEEAVDDSQLPKDRFSAERLKGVDSTLKIQPAELGDSAVYLCASSLGRAGEQYFGPGTRLTVT.

This clonotype was picked up many times. The chain has TRBV7-2 and TRBJ2-5, with 10 bases that match TRBD2. The CDR3 loop spans 12 amino acids. Germline CDR1 is SGHTA and CDR2 is FQGNSA. The trim removed 8 bases at V and 4 bases at J, leaving 1 base unmatched. The CDR3 DNA sequence: TGTGCCAGCGGGACTAGCGTAGAGACCCAGTACTTC. Residues: CASGTSVETQYF.

The chain combines TRBV12-3 or TRBV12-4 with TRBJ2-7; the D is unclear. The CDR3 covers 15 residues. V was clipped by 6 bases and J by 6 bases, with 21 bases between them. The CDR3 DNA sequence: TGTGCCAGCAGCCCGCCGAGCCCTAGAAGGATCGAGCAGTACTTC. This translates into CASSPPSPRRIEQYF.

This sequence joins TRBV12-3 or TRBV12-4 and TRBJ2-7; D unresolved. CDR3 length equals 15 residues. V was trimmed by 4 bases and J by 2 bases, leaving 15 bases between them. The CDR3 region is CASSYSSPGPYEQYF. CDR3 sequence (DNA): TGTGCCAGCAGTTACTCCAGCCCGGGCCCCTACGAGCAGTACTTC.

This clonotype was seen many times. This rearrangement joins TRBV7-2 to TRBJ1-3; D not resolved. Deletions cut 2 bases from V and 3 bases from J, with 8 bases between. Germline CDR1 reads SGHTA; CDR2 reads FQGNSA. The length of the CDR3 is 14 residues. CDR3 nucleotides: TGTGCCAGCAGCTTATGGCAGAATGGAAACACCATATATTTT. It codes for CASSLWQNGNTIYF.

In its sample, this clonotype was seen many times. The V call is TRBV7-9, the J call TRBJ2-7; D may be TRBD2 (5 bases). Germline CDR1 is SEHNR and CDR2 is FQNEAQ (reference sequence). This CDR3 is built from 14 residues. Trimming removed 5 bases at V and 4 bases at J, with 15 bases between. The DNA for the CDR3 is TGTGCCAGCAGCCCCCCCGGAGGAACTTACGAGCAGTACTTC. Protein: CASSPPGGTYEQYF.

This clonotype was counted a few times. The chain combines TRBV18 with TRBJ2-5; D gene unclear. Trimming took off 5 bases at V and 1 base at J, with 20 bases between the two ends. CDR1 and CDR2 from the germline V gene are KGHSH and LQKENI. This CDR3 is built from 17 residues. The CDR3 sequence: CASSTVVARPPQETQYF. In DNA, the CDR3 is TGTGCCAGCTCAACGGTCGTGGCCAGGCCACCCCAAGAGACCCAGTACTTC.

This clonotype showed up many times. The chain joins TRBV27 to TRBJ1-1; maybe TRBD1 (6 bases). Trimming took 5 bases from V and 4 from J, leaving 14 bases between them. CDR3 length: 14 residues. Per the germline V gene, CDR1 is MNHEY and CDR2 is SMNVEV (reference sequence). The CDR3 region is CASSPRVGATEAFF. CDR3 in DNA: TGTGCCAGCAGTCCCAGGGTGGGGGCCACTGAAGCTTTCTTT.

In its sample, this clonotype was seen many times. The chain combines TRBV6-1 with TRBJ2-7; no clear D gene. This CDR3 has 13 amino acids. CDR1 MNHNS and CDR2 SASEGT come from the germline V gene. The V end was cut by 3 bases, the J end by 3 bases, with 9 bases between. For the CDR3, the DNA is TGTGCCAGCAGTGACCCTCGAATCTACGAGCAGTACTTC. Translation: CASSDPRIYEQYF.